This passage covers 16 T cell receptor beta chains from one sample sequenced in a study of OX40 agonist ivuxolimab in advanced cancers. Method: immunoSEQ multiplex PCR; TCRdb's copy keeps in-frame clones and lacks some. Among more than 65,000 clones listed, 80% to 90% were seen once. The sequencing here drew on CD4+ or CD8+ T cells sorted from blood, taken in a trial of the OX40 agonist ivuxolimab. These TCRs come from an adult with an advanced solid tumor such as melanoma, head and neck, liver or kidney cancer.

The chain carries TRBV4-2 and TRBJ2-5; 13 nucleotides align to TRBD2. V lost 5 bases, J lost 5 bases, and 5 bases stayed unmatched. The CDR3 length is 15 residues. The germline V gene encodes CDR1 LGHNA and CDR2 YNFKEQ. CDR3 coding DNA: TGTGCCAGCAGCAATGGACTAGCGGGAGAGGAGACCCAGTACTTC. Protein sequence: CASSNGLAGEETQYF.

This clone was counted a single time. The same CDR3 can be traced to other DNA sequences in this sample. V usage is TRBV7-9 and J usage is TRBJ2-7; D may be TRBD2 (6 bases). The V end was cut by 3 bases, the J end by 7 bases, with 7 bases between. This CDR3 is built from 11 residues. The germline CDR1 and CDR2 sequences are SEHNR and FQNEAQ (reference sequence). CDR3 region: CASSFGGEQYF. The CDR3 DNA reads as TGTGCCAGCAGCTTTGGGGGGGAGCAGTACTTC.

This chain joins TRBV19 and TRBJ2-1, with no clear D. CDR1 is LNHDA, CDR2 SQIVND, per germline (reference sequence). The ends were cut back, 5 bases at V and 9 bases at J, with 14 bases in the middle. The CDR3 totals 13 residues. CDR3 amino acids: CASSPPGFGEQFF. CDR3 coding DNA: TGTGCCAGTAGTCCTCCAGGTTTTGGTGAGCAGTTCTTC.

In DNA, the CDR3 is TGTGCCAGTAGTCTAACGGCGGGGAGAGGAACAGATACGCAGTATTTT. Translation: CASSLTAGRGTDTQYF. The chain carries TRBV19 and TRBJ2-3, with D tentatively TRBD2 (6 bases). The germline CDR1 and CDR2 sequences are LNHDA and SQIVND (reference sequence). The germline V and J ends were trimmed by 5 bases and 3 bases, with 18 bases remaining between them. This CDR3 region has 16 residues. Full variable domain (outside the CDR3, taken from reference TRBV19 and TRBJ2-3): DGGITQSPKYLFRKEGQNVTLSCEQNLNHDAMYWYRQDPGQGLRLIYYSQIVNDFQKGDIAEGYSVSREKKESFPLTVTSAQKNPTAFYLCASSLTAGRGTDTQYFGPGTRLTVL.

The chain is built from TRBV13 and TRBJ2-6, with D unclear. The CDR3 has 15 amino acids. Germline V gene sequence: CDR1 PRHDT, CDR2 FYEKMQ (reference sequence). V lost 6 bases, J lost 3 bases, and 12 bases lay in between. The CDR3 DNA follows: TGTGCCAGCAGTTCAGGTGTTGTTGGGGCCAACGTCCTGACTTTC. Amino acids: CASSSGVVGANVLTF.

The chain links TRBV27 to TRBJ2-3; D is unresolved. The CDR3 is 13 residues long. V was pared by 0 bases and J by 10 bases, with 11 bases between. CDR1 is MNHEY, CDR2 SMNVEV, per germline (reference sequence). The CDR3 here is CASSLSPQSAQYF. The CDR3 DNA is TGTGCCAGCAGTTTATCCCCCCAGAGCGCGCAGTATTTT.

This chain uses TRBV18 with TRBJ1-2, with D hard to call. Germline V gene data show CDR1 as KGHSH and CDR2 as LQKENI. This CDR3 has 17 residues. The V end lost 1 base, the J end lost 0 bases, and 15 bases lay between the germline ends. The CDR3 spells CASSPLAGDGTNYGYTF. CDR3 nucleotide sequence: TGTGCCAGCTCACCACTTGCAGGTGACGGAACTAACTATGGCTACACCTTC. Full variable domain (remainder filled in from reference TRBV18 and TRBJ1-2): NAGVMQNPRHLVRRRGQEARLRCSPMKGHSHVYWYRQLPEEGLKFMVYLQKENIIDESGMPKERFSAEFPKEGPSILRIQQVVRGDSAAYFCASSPLAGDGTNYGYTFGSGTRLTVV.

The rearrangement links TRBV10-2 to TRBJ2-1, with D uncertain. Germline V gene lookup returns CDR1 WSHSY and CDR2 SAAADI. The CDR3 extends over 13 amino acids. Trimming removed 4 bases from V and 10 bases from J, with 14 bases in between. The CDR3 bases are TGCGCCAGCAGTGGAGTGTTGAGAAGAGAGCAGTTCTTC. Protein product: CASSGVLRREQFF.

The DNA for the CDR3 is TGCAGCGTTGATGGGGACTACGAGCAGTACTTC. Translating gives CSVDGDYEQYF. V gene TRBV29-1 combines with J gene TRBJ2-7; D ambiguous. Germline CDR1 is SQVTM and CDR2 is ANQGSEA. Trimming removed 3 bases from V and 3 bases from J, with 6 bases in between. CDR3 length: 11 residues.

This chain uses TRBV6-5 with TRBJ1-2; 9 bases are shared with TRBD1. This CDR3 has 14 amino acids. Looked up from germline, CDR1 is MNHEY and CDR2 is SVGAGI. The ends lost 5 bases at V and 8 bases at J; junction bases unmatched: 9. CDR3 amino acids: CASSPGTGSWGYTF. The CDR3 DNA sequence: TGTGCCAGCAGTCCCGGGACAGGGTCCTGGGGCTACACCTTC.

Only one count was recorded for this clone. The chain links TRBV18 to TRBJ2-7, with a possible D match to TRBD1 (6 bases). Trimming took 4 bases from V and 2 from J, leaving 12 bases between them. Germline V gene sequence: CDR1 KGHSH, CDR2 LQKENI. The CDR3 is made up of 14 amino acids. As DNA, the CDR3 is TGTGCCAGCTCACTACAGGGCCTCACCTACGAGCAGTACTTC. Translation gives CASSLQGLTYEQYF.

The V call is TRBV29-1, the J call TRBJ2-7; TRBD2 aligns across 8 bases. The V and J ends lost 3 bases and 3 bases, in that order; junction bases with no gene match: 7. Germline values: CDR1 SQVTM, CDR2 ANQGSEA. The CDR3 runs to 14 residues. This chain's CDR3 is CSVEGSGNLYEQYF. DNA of the CDR3: TGCAGCGTTGAGGGTAGCGGGAACCTCTACGAGCAGTACTTC.

The sample holds one count of this clone. The chain links TRBV28 to TRBJ1-3, with TRBD1 matching 7 bases. This CDR3 region has 16 residues. Germline-derived CDR1 and CDR2 are MDHEN and SYDVKM. V shed 4 bases, J shed 9 bases, and the junction held 15 bases outside the gene matches. CDR3 sequence: CASSSPTGTAPATIYF. The CDR3 DNA reads TGTGCCAGCAGTTCCCCAACCGGGACAGCCCCCGCCACCATATATTTT.

The CDR3 DNA reads TGTGCCAGCAGCTTACAAACAGGGGGCAATCAGCCCCAGCATTTT. Residues: CASSLQTGGNQPQHF. The V and J genes are TRBV7-2 and TRBJ1-5; 7 positions agree with TRBD1. Germline-derived CDR1 and CDR2 are SGHTA and FQGNSA. The trim removed 2 bases at V and 2 bases at J, leaving 3 bases unmatched. This CDR3 contains 15 residues.

The rearrangement joins TRBV5-1 to TRBJ2-2; D is unclear. The germline V gene has CDR1 SGHRS and CDR2 YFSETQ. The length of the CDR3 is 14 residues. Trimming shortened V by 1 base and J by 0 bases, and 4 bases separated the two germline ends. CDR3 sequence: CASSLLANTGELFF. Written as DNA, the CDR3 is TGCGCCAGCAGCTTGTTAGCGAACACCGGGGAGCTGTTTTTT.

The chain combines TRBV28 with TRBJ2-1; no firm D call. With 4 bases removed from V and 5 bases from J, the gap between germline ends came to 18 bases. This CDR3 is built from 16 residues. Germline CDR1 and CDR2: MDHEN and SYDVKM. The chain's CDR3 is CASSSFPAPNNNEQFF. The DNA for the CDR3 is TGTGCCAGCAGTTCCTTTCCAGCCCCAAATAACAATGAGCAGTTCTTC.